The 23 T cell receptor beta chains below come from one sample, sequenced in a study of shared clonotypes between healthy human individuals. The protocol was immunoSEQ multiplex PCR, while the TCRdb copy is restricted to in-frame clones and leaves out a portion. The sample consists of about 2.4 million clones, 85% to 95% of them appearing once. The specimen was naive CD4+ T cells sorted from blood. The subset was: CD45RA+ positively selected. The receptors here all came from a young man in good health.

The chain employs TRBV19 and TRBJ2-2; D gene unclear. V lost 6 bases and J 0 bases, leaving 11 bases between the germline ends. CDR1 and CDR2 (germline): LNHDA, SQIVND (reference sequence). The length of the CDR3 is 15 residues. CDR3: CASRDPGANTGELFF. The CDR3, as DNA: TGTGCCAGTAGAGACCCCGGCGCGAACACCGGGGAGCTGTTTTTT.

The V call is TRBV6-1, the J call TRBJ2-5; TRBD2 matches at 8 bases. Germline V gene sequence: CDR1 MNHNS, CDR2 SASEGT. CDR3 length: 16 amino acids. Unmatched junction bases numbered 12, after V lost 3 bases and J lost 6 bases. The CDR3 coding sequence is TGTGCCAGCAGTGAGGGGCCGTGGCCGGGGGGGAAGACCCAGTACTTC. Translated, it gives CASSEGPWPGGKTQYF.

V is TRBV5-1 and J is TRBJ2-5; D is ambiguous. This CDR3 has 15 residues. With 0 bases removed from V and 3 bases from J, the gap between germline ends came to 12 bases. In germline, CDR1 is SGHRS, CDR2 YFSETQ. DNA of the CDR3: TGCGCCAGCAGCTTGGGGCGGCTGGATAAAGAGACCCAGTACTTC. Its protein product is CASSLGRLDKETQYF.

This chain links TRBV10-3 with TRBJ2-3; 9 nucleotides agree with TRBD1. CDR1 and CDR2 from the germline V gene are ENHRY and SYGVKD. Unmatched junction bases numbered 11, after V lost 10 bases and J lost 6 bases. The CDR3 runs to 14 residues. The CDR3 loop is CATEEGQGYDTQYF. The CDR3 region has the DNA TGTGCCACCGAGGAGGGACAGGGCTATGATACGCAGTATTTT.

DNA for the CDR3: TGTGCCTGGAGTGTAGGGGTTATGGAAATACCCTCCTATAATTCACCCCTCCACTTT. Translated, it gives CAWSVGVMEIPSYNSPLHF. V and J are TRBV30 and TRBJ1-6, with a tentative D call TRBD1 (5 bases). The CDR3 contains 19 residues. V was cut by 0 bases and J by 0 bases, with 18 bases left in between. Germline CDR1 and CDR2: GTSNPN and SVGIG (reference sequence).

The V call is TRBV7-2, the J call TRBJ2-5; D may match TRBD1 or TRBD2 (5 bases each). Trimming shortened V by 5 bases and J by 3 bases, and 19 bases separated the two germline ends. The CDR3 sequence is 16 residues long. From germline, CDR1 is SGHTA and CDR2 FQGNSA. CDR3 nucleotides: TGTGCCAGCAGCGACATCTACCGGGACGTTAAAGAGACCCAGTACTTC. Amino acid sequence: CASSDIYRDVKETQYF.

V gene TRBV6-5 combines with J gene TRBJ2-3, with 7 bases aligning to TRBD1. Germline-derived CDR1 and CDR2 are MNHEY and SVGAGI. The CDR3 totals 16 residues. Germline trimming cut 0 bases from V and 0 bases from J; bases unmatched to any gene: 3. The CDR3 loop reads CASSYSKGASTDTQYF. As DNA, the CDR3 is TGTGCCAGCAGTTACTCGAAGGGGGCGAGCACAGATACGCAGTATTTT.

V usage is TRBV5-6 and J usage is TRBJ2-7; 14 bases fit TRBD2. The V segment lost 1 base and the J segment 2 bases; nucleotides outside the gene matches: 2. CDR1 is SGHDT and CDR2 is YYEEEE in the germline V gene. The CDR3 runs to 16 residues. The CDR3 coding sequence is TGTGCCAGCAGCTTGCGGGGACTAGCGGGGGCCTACGAGCAGTACTTC. It encodes CASSLRGLAGAYEQYF.

The chain uses TRBV19 and TRBJ1-2; 9 bases align to TRBD1. The germline CDR1 and CDR2 sequences are LNHDA and SQIVND (reference sequence). V was clipped by 7 bases and J by 7 bases; unmatched bases: 4. CDR3 length equals 12 residues. The CDR3 DNA is TGTGCCAGTACGGGGACAGGGAGTGGCTACACCTTC. Translation gives CASTGTGSGYTF.

The J gene is TRBJ1-2, the V gene TRBV28, with no clear D. Trimming pared 5 bases from V and 4 bases from J, leaving 14 bases between. This CDR3 has 14 amino acids. Germline V gene lookup returns CDR1 MDHEN and CDR2 SYDVKM. Here the CDR3 DNA reads TGTGCCAGCAGTCCCAGGTCCATTTTCTATGGCTACACCTTC. Translation: CASSPRSIFYGYTF.

This chain's CDR3 is CASSLQGITDTQYF. CDR3 DNA: TGTGCCAGCTCACTCCAAGGCATCACAGATACGCAGTATTTT. The J gene is TRBJ2-3, the V gene TRBV18; D is unclear. V lost 4 bases and J lost 2, with 10 bases in between. This CDR3 is 14 amino acids long. The germline V gene has CDR1 KGHSH and CDR2 LQKENI.

The chain links TRBV28 to TRBJ2-5; D may match TRBD1 or TRBD2 (8 bases each). Trimming stripped 4 bases from V and 2 bases from J, with 14 bases between. Germline assignment: CDR1 MDHEN and CDR2 SYDVKM. The CDR3 loop spans 15 amino acids. The CDR3 is CASSSGGGGQETQYF. DNA for the CDR3: TGTGCCAGCAGTTCAGGGGGCGGGGGGCAAGAGACCCAGTACTTC.

This rearrangement joins TRBV4-3 to TRBJ1-6, with D possibly being TRBD1 (5 bases). Trimming shortened V by 1 base and J by 0 bases, and 13 bases separated the two germline ends. The CDR3 is 18 amino acids. Germline V gene lookup returns CDR1 LGHNA and CDR2 YSLEER. DNA for the CDR3: TGCGCCAGCAGCCAAGCTCAGGGCAGCAGCTCCTATAATTCACCCCTCCACTTT. It encodes CASSQAQGSSSYNSPLHF.

The gene calls are TRBV6-6 and TRBJ2-5, with D possibly called TRBD1 or TRBD2 (5 bases each). Per the germline V gene, CDR1 is MNHNY and CDR2 is SVGAGI (reference sequence). V lost 6 bases to trimming and J lost 0 bases, with 14 bases between them. The CDR3 length is 15 residues. The CDR3 loop is CASRDGTGDQETQYF. The CDR3, as DNA: TGTGCCAGCAGGGACGGGACGGGTGACCAAGAGACCCAGTACTTC.

V and J are TRBV7-2 and TRBJ2-7, with 9 bases lining up with TRBD2. J gave up 2 bases and V 5 bases, and 10 bases lay outside the gene matches. Germline CDR1 and CDR2: SGHTA and FQGNSA. CDR3 size: 16 residues. The CDR3 DNA is TGTGCCAGCAGCCGGGGCATAGCGGGAGCGGCCTACGAGCAGTACTTC. Translation gives CASSRGIAGAAYEQYF. The entire variable domain, with the rest obtained from reference TRBV7-2 and TRBJ2-7, is as follows: GAGVSQSPSNKVTEKGKDVELRCDPISGHTALYWYRQSLGQGLEFLIYFQGNSAPDKSGLPSDRFSAERTGGSVSTLTIQRTQQEDSAVYLCASSRGIAGAAYEQYFGPGTRLTVT.

A note on this clone: Other nucleotide sequences in the sample specify the same CDR3. The chain employs TRBV28 and TRBJ2-7; D is ambiguous. V lost 6 bases and J lost 3, with 6 bases in between. This CDR3 has 11 amino acids. Germline values: CDR1 MDHEN, CDR2 SYDVKM. CDR3 nucleotide sequence: TGTGCCAGCAGCGGCATCTACGAGCAGTACTTC. It specifies CASSGIYEQYF. Using reference TRBV28 and TRBJ2-7 for the parts outside the CDR3, the full variable domain is DVKVTQSSRYLVKRTGEKVFLECVQDMDHENMFWYRQDPGLGLRLIYFSYDVKMKEKGDIPEGYSVSREKKERFSLILESASTNQTSMYLCASSGIYEQYFGPGTRLTVT.

The V and J genes are TRBV10-2 and TRBJ1-5, with no clear D. Trimming shortened V by 5 bases and J by 4 bases, and 15 bases separated the two germline ends. There are 15 residues in the CDR3. CDR1 WSHSY and CDR2 SAAADI come from the germline V gene. The CDR3: CASSLSGFGNQPQHF. The CDR3 DNA follows: TGCGCCAGCAGTCTGTCAGGTTTCGGGAATCAGCCCCAGCATTTT.

The chain employs TRBV30 and TRBJ2-7, with a possible D match to TRBD1 (6 bases). Germline V gene data show CDR1 as GTSNPN and CDR2 as SVGIG (reference sequence). CDR3 length equals 15 residues. Trimming cost V 2 bases and J 3 bases, with 17 bases left between them. Written as DNA, the CDR3 is TGTGCCTGGAGTCTGGGCGGAAGGGGGATCTACGAGCAGTACTTC. Its protein product is CAWSLGGRGIYEQYF.

The rearrangement links TRBV5-4 to TRBJ2-3; 9 bases are shared with TRBD2. V was clipped by 4 bases and J by 0 bases; unmatched bases: 3. This CDR3 contains 15 residues. Germline V gene data show CDR1 as SGHNT and CDR2 as YYREEE (reference sequence). The CDR3 loop reads CASSPRGGSTDTQYF. CDR3 nucleotide sequence: TGTGCCAGCAGCCCGCGGGGGGGCAGCACAGATACGCAGTATTTT. Looking up the rest from reference TRBV5-4 and TRBJ2-3 gives the full variable domain: ETGVTQSPTHLIKTRGQQVTLRCSSQSGHNTVSWYQQALGQGPQFIFQYYREEENGRGNFPPRFSGLQFPNYSSELNVNALELDDSALYLCASSPRGGSTDTQYFGPGTRLTVL.

This clone was observed once. This rearrangement joins TRBV15 to TRBJ2-5; 7 bases match TRBD1. The assigned J gene may be wrong: the sequence end matches TRBJ2-7 better. The V gene's germline CDR1 is LNHNV and CDR2 YYDKDF (reference sequence). The CDR3 extends over 15 amino acids. CDR3 DNA sequence: TGTGCCACCAGCCTTGAGGACAGGAGACCTTACGAGCAGTACTTC. Protein sequence: CATSLEDRRPYEQYF.

The chain has TRBV6-5 and TRBJ2-3, with TRBD2 matching over 14 bases. Trimming removed 6 bases from V and 10 bases from J; junction bases left unmatched: 9. The germline CDR1 and CDR2 sequences are MNHEY and SVGAGI. This CDR3 spans 15 amino acids. The CDR3 is CASSRLAGGLNSQYF. In DNA, the CDR3 is TGTGCCAGCAGCCGACTAGCGGGGGGGCTTAACTCGCAGTATTTT.

This clone was found once. V gene TRBV30 combines with J gene TRBJ2-5, with a possible D match to TRBD1 (6 bases). The CDR3 runs to 13 residues. Germline-derived CDR1 and CDR2 are GTSNPN and SVGIG (reference sequence). V lost 2 bases, J lost 6 bases, and 13 bases lay in between. DNA of the CDR3: TGTGCCTGGAGTAGTAAAGGGGGAAAGACCCAGTACTTC. Amino acids: CAWSSKGGKTQYF.

The chain recombines TRBV7-9 with TRBJ2-7; 12 nucleotides align to TRBD2. Germline CDR1 reads SEHNR; CDR2 reads FQNEAQ (reference sequence). V dropped 5 bases and J dropped 0; count of bases not matched to a gene: 5. The CDR3 totals 16 residues. CDR3 residues: CASSPRTSGASYEQYF. CDR3 DNA sequence: TGTGCCAGCAGCCCCCGGACTAGCGGGGCCTCCTACGAGCAGTACTTC.